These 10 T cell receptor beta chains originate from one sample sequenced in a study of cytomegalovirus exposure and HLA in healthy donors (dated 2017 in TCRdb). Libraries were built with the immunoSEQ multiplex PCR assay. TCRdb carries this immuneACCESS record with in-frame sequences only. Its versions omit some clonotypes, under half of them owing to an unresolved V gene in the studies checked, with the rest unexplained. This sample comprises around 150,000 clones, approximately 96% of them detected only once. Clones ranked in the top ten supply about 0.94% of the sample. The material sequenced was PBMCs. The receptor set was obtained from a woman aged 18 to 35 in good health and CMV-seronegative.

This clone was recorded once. The CDR3 sequence: CASSSQGAWYEQYF. CDR3 nucleotide sequence: TGTGCCAGCAGCTCACAGGGGGCCTGGTACGAGCAGTACTTC. The genes are TRBV5-4 and TRBJ2-7, with TRBD1 identical over 9 bases. The CDR3 runs 14 residues. CDR1 SGHNT and CDR2 YYREEE come from the germline V gene (reference sequence). V was pared by 3 bases and J by 4 bases, with 5 bases of the junction left unmatched.

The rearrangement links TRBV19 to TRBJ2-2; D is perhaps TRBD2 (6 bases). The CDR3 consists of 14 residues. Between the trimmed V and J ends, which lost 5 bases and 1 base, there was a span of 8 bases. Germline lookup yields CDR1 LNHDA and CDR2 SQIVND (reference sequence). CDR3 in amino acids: CASSFGGNTGELFF. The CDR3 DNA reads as TGTGCCAGTAGTTTCGGGGGGAACACCGGGGAGCTGTTTTTT.

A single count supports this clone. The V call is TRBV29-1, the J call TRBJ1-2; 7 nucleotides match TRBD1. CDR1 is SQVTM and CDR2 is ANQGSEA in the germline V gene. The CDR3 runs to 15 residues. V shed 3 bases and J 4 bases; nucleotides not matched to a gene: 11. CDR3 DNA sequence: TGCAGCGTTGAGGACAGGCAAGCCCTAATCTATGGCTACACCTTC. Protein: CSVEDRQALIYGYTF. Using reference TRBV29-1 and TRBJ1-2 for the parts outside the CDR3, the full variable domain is SAVISQKPSRDICQRGTSLTIQCQVDSQVTMMFWYRQQPGQSLTLIATANQGSEATYESGFVIDKFPISRPNLTFSTLTVSNMSPEDSSIYLCSVEDRQALIYGYTFGSGTRLTVV.

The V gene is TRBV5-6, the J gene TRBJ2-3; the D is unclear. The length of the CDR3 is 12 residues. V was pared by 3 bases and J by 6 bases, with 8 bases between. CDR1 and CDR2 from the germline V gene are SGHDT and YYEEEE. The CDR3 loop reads CASSSVEDTQYF. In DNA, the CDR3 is TGTGCCAGCAGCTCCGTCGAGGATACGCAGTATTTT.

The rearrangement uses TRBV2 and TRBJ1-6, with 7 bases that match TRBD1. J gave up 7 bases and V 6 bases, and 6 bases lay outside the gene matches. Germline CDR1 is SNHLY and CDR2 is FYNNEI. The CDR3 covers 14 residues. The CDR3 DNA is TGTGCCAGCAGGGTTGGGACAGAGAATTCACCCCTCCACTTT. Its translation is CASRVGTENSPLHF.

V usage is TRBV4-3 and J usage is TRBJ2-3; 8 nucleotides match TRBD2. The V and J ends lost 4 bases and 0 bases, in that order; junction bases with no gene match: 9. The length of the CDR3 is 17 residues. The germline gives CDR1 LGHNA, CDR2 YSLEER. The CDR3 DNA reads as TGCGCCAGCAGCCCCGGAATAGCGGGGTCTAGCACAGATACGCAGTATTTT. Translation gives CASSPGIAGSSTDTQYF.

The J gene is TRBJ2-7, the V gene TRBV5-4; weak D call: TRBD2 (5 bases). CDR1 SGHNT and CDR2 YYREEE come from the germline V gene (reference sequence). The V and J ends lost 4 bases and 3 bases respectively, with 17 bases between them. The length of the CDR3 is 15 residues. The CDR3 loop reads CASSPGGIGVYEQYF. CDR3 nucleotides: TGTGCCAGCAGCCCCGGAGGAATTGGGGTCTACGAGCAGTACTTC.

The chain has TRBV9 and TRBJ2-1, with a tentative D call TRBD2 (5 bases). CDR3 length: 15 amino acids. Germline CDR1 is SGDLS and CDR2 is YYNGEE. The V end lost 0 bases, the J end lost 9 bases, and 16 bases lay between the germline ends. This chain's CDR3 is CASSVAVHPAGEQFF. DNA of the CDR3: TGTGCCAGCAGCGTAGCGGTCCACCCGGCGGGTGAGCAGTTCTTC. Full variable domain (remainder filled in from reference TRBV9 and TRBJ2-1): DSGVTQTPKHLITATGQRVTLRCSPRSGDLSVYWYQQSLDQGLQFLIQYYNGEERAKGNILERFSAQQFPDLHSELNLSSLELGDSALYFCASSVAVHPAGEQFFGPGTRLTVL.

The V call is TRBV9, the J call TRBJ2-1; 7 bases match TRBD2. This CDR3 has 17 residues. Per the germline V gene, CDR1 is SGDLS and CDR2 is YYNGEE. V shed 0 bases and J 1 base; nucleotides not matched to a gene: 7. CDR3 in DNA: TGTGCCAGCAGCGTAGTTGGCGGGGGTGGGTCCTACAATGAGCAGTTCTTC. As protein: CASSVVGGGGSYNEQFF.

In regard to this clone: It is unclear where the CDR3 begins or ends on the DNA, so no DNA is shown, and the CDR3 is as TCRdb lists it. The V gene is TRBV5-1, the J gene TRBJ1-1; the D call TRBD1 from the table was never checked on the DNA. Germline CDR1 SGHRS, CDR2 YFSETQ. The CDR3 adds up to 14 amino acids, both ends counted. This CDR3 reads CASSLFGGGTETFF.